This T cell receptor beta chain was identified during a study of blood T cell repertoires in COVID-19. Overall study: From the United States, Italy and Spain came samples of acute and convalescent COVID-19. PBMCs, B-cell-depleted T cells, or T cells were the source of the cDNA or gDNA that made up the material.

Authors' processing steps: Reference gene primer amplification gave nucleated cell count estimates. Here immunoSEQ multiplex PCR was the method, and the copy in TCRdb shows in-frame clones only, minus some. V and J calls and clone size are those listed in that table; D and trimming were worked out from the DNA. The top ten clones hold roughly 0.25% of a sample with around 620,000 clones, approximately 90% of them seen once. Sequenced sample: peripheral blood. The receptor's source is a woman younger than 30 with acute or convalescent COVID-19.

As DNA, the CDR3 is TGTGCCAGCAGTGCCCCGAGTTTACCTCAGGGGATTAGCAATCAGCCCCAGCATTTT. It yields the protein CASSAPSLPQGISNQPQHF. V usage is TRBV6-1 and J usage is TRBJ1-5, with D perhaps matching TRBD1 (6 bases). V lost 4 bases to trimming and J lost 0 bases, with 22 bases between them. This CDR3 is built from 19 residues. CDR1 is MNHNS and CDR2 is SASEGT in the germline V gene.